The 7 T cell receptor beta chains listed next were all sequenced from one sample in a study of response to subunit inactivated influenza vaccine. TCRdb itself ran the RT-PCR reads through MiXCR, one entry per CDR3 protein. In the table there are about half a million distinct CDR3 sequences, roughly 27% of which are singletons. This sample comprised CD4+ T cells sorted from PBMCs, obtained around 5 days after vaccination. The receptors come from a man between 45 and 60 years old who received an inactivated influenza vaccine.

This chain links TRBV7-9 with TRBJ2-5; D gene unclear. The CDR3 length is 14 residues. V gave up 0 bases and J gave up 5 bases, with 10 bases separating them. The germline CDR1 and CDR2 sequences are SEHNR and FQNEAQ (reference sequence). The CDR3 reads CASSLASSEETQYF. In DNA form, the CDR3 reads TGTGCCAGCAGCTTAGCGTCGAGCGAGGAGACCCAGTACTTC.

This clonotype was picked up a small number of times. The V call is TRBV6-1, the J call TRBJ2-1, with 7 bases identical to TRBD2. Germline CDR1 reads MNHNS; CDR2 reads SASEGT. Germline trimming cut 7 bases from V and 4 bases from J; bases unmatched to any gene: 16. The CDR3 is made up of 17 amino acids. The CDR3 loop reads CASNPKWGGPKYNEQFF. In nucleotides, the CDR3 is TGTGCCAGCAATCCAAAGTGGGGGGGACCCAAATACAATGAGCAGTTCTTC.

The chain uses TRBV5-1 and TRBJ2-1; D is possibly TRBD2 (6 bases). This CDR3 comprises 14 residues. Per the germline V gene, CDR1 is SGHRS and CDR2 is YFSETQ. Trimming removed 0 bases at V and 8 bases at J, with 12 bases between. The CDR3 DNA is TGCGCCAGCAGCTTGGGTTGGAGGGACGATGAGCAGTTCTTC. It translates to CASSLGWRDDEQFF.

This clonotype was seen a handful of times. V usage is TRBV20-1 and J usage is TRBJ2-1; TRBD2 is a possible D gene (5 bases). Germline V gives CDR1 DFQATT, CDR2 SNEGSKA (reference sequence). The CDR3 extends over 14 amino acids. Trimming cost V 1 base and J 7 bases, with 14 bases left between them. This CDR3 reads CSARGTRTTNEQFF. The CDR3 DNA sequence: TGCAGTGCTAGAGGGACTCGTACCACGAATGAGCAGTTCTTC.

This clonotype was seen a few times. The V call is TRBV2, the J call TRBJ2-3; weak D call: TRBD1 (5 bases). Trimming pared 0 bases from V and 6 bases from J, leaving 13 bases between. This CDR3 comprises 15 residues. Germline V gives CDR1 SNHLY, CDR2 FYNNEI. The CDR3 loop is CASSEAGQGYDTQYF. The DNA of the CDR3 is TGTGCCAGCAGTGAAGCGGGGCAGGGATACGATACGCAGTATTTT.

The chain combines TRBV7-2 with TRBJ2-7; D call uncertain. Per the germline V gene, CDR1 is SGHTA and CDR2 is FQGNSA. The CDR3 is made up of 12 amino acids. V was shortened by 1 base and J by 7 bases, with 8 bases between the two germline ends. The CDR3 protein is CASSLVKGEQYF. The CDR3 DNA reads TGTGCCAGCAGCTTAGTTAAAGGAGAGCAGTACTTC.

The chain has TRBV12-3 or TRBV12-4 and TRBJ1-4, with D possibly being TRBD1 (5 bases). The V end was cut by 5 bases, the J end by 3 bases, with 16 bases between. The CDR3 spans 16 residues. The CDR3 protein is CASSANSGIANEKLFF. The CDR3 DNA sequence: TGTGCCAGCAGTGCCAACTCAGGGATAGCTAATGAAAAACTGTTTTTT.